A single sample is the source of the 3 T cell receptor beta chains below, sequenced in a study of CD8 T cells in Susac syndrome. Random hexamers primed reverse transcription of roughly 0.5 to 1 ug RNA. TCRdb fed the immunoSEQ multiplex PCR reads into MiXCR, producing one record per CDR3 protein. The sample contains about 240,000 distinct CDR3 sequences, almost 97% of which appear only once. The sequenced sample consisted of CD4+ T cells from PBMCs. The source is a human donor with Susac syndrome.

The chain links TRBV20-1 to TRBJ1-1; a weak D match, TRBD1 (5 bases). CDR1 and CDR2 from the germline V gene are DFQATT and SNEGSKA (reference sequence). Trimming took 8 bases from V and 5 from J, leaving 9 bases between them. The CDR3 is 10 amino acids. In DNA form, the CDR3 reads TGCAGTCCTCGGGGGACTGAAGCTTTCTTT. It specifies CSPRGTEAFF.

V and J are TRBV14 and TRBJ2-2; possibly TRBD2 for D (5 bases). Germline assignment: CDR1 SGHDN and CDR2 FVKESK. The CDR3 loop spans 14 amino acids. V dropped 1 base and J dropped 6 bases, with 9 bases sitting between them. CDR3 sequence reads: CASSQVWGAGELFF. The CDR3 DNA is TGTGCCAGCAGCCAAGTTTGGGGAGCCGGGGAGCTGTTTTTT.

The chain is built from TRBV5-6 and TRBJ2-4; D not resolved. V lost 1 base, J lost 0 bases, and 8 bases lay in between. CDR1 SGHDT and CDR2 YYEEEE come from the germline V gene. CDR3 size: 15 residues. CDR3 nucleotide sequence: TGTGCCAGCAGCTTGAAGACGCTAGCCAAAAACATTCAGTACTTC. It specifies CASSLKTLAKNIQYF.